The sequence of this T cell receptor (beta chain) was determined in a study of T cell changes during pregnancy in multiple sclerosis (dated by TCRdb to the late 2010s). A note on the overall study: The study looked at changes in the T cell repertoire across pregnancy in women with multiple sclerosis.

The library was obtained by the immunoSEQ multiplex PCR assay. Not all clones reach the TCRdb copy of this immuneACCESS table, which keeps in-frame sequences only. Checked studies attribute under half of the gap to unresolved V genes and leave the rest unexplained. This sample comprises around 130,000 clones, around 93% of them detected only once. 6.2% of the sample lies in the top ten. The CDR3, from cysteine to phenylalanine, totals 13 residues. Of all the DNA, just the CDR3 is kept, 39 bases in frame from base 1. CDR1 and CDR2 (LNHDA, SQIVND) derive from the germline V gene (reference sequence). V lost 9 bases and J lost 5 bases; the stretch between them is 13 bases long. On this clone: Its antigen is not yet known. Base quality data are lacking; no much larger clone is found one base away.

The chain uses TRBV19 and TRBJ2-2; no D gene can be assigned with confidence. This TCR came from a female donor with multiple sclerosis, enrolled in a pregnancy study. Material: peripheral blood, obtained before pregnancy. The CDR3 reads CASRPLGTGELFF. The DNA sequence follows: TGTGCCAGCAGACCTCTCGGGACCGGGGAGCTGTTTTTT.